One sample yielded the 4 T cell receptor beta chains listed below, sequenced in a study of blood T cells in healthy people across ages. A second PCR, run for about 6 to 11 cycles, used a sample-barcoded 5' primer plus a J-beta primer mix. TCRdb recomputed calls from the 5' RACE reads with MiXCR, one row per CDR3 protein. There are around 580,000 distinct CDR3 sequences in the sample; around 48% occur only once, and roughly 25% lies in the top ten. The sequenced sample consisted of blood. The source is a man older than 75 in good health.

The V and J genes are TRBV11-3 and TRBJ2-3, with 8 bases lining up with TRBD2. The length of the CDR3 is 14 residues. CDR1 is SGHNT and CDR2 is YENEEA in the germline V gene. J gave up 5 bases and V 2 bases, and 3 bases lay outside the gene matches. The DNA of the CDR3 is TGTGCCAGCAGCTTACAAGCGGGAGAAGATACGCAGTATTTT. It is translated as CASSLQAGEDTQYF.

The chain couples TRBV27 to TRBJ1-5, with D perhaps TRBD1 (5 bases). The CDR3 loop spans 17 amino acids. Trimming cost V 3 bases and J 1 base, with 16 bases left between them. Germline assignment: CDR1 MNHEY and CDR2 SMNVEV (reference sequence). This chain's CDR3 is CASSLFGGIRSNQPQHF. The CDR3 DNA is TGTGCCAGCAGTTTGTTTGGGGGGATAAGGAGCAATCAGCCCCAGCATTTT.

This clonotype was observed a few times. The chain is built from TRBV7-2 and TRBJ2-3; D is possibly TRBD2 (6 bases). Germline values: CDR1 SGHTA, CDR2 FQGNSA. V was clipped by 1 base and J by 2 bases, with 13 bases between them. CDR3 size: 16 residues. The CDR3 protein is CASSLGGGANTDTQYF. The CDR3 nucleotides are TGTGCCAGCAGCTTAGGAGGCGGGGCGAACACAGATACGCAGTATTTT.

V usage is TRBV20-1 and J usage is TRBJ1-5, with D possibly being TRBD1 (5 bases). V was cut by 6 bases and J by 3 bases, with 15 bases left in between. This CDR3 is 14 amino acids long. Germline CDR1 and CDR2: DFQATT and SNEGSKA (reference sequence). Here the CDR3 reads CSAQRGGNNQPQHF. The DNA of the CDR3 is TGCAGTGCCCAGAGGGGAGGGAACAATCAGCCCCAGCATTTT.